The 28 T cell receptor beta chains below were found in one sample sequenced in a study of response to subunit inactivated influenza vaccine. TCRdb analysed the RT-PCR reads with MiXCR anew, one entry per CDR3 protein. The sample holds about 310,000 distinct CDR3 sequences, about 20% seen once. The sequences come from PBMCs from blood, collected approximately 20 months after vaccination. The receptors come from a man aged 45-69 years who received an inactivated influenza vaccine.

The CDR3 loop is CASSFRLAGITDTQYF. DNA for the CDR3: TGTGCCAGCAGTTTTAGACTAGCGGGGATCACAGATACGCAGTATTTT. The chain recombines TRBV12-3 or TRBV12-4 with TRBJ2-3; 11 positions match TRBD2. CDR3 length: 16 residues. J lost 2 bases, V lost 3 bases, and 4 bases had no gene match.

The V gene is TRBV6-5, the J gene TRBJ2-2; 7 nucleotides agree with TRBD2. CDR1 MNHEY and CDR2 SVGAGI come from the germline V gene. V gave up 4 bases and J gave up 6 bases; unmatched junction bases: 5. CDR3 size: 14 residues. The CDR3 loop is CASSLDGGSGELFF. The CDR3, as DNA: TGTGCCAGCAGTTTAGACGGGGGGTCCGGGGAGCTGTTTTTT.

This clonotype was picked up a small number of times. DNA of the CDR3: TGTGCCAGCAGTGAGGGGCACGTCCATGAGCAGTTCTTC. This sequence encodes CASSEGHVHEQFF. V is TRBV2 and J is TRBJ2-1, with D possibly TRBD1 on 5 matching bases. In germline, CDR1 is SNHLY, CDR2 FYNNEI. The CDR3 extends over 13 amino acids. Trimming pared 3 bases from V and 8 bases from J, leaving 11 bases between.

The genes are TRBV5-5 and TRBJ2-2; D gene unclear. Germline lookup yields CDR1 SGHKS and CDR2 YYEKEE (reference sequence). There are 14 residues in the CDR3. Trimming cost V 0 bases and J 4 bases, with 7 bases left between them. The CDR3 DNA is TGTGCCAGCAGCTTGGGTATAATCACCGGGGAGCTGTTTTTT. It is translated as CASSLGIITGELFF.

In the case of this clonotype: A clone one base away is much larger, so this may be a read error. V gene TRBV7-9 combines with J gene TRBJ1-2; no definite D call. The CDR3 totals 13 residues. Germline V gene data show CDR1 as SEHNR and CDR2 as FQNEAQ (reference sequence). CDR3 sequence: CASSQDTNYSYTF. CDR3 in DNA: TGTGCCAGCAGCCAAGACACCAACTATAGCTACACCTTC.

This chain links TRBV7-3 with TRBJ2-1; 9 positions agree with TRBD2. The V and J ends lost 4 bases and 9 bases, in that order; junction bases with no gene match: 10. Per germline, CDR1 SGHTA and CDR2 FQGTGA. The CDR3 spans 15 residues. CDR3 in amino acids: CASSSVGGRAGEQFF. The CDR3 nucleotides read TGTGCCAGCAGCTCTGTAGGCGGGAGGGCCGGTGAGCAGTTCTTC.

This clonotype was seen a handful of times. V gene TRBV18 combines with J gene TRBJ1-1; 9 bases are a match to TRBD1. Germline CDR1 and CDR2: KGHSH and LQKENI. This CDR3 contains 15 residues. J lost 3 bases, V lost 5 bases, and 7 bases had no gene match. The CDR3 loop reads CASSKTGQGDTEAFF. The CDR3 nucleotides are TGTGCCAGCTCAAAAACGGGACAGGGCGACACTGAAGCTTTCTTT. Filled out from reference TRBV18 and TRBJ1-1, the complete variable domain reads NAGVMQNPRHLVRRRGQEARLRCSPMKGHSHVYWYRQLPEEGLKFMVYLQKENIIDESGMPKERFSAEFPKEGPSILRIQQVVRGDSAAYFCASSKTGQGDTEAFFGQGTRLTVV.

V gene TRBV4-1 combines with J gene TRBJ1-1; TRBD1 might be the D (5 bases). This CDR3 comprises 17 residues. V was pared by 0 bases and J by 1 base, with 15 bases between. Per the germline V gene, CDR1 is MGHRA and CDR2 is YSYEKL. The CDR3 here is CASSQEGYRTANTEAFF. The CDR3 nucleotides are TGCGCCAGCAGCCAAGAAGGGTACAGGACGGCGAACACTGAAGCTTTCTTT.

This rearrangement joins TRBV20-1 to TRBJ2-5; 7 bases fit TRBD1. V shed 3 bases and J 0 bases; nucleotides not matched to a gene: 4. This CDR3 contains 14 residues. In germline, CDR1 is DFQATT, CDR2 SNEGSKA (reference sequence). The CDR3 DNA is TGCAGTGCTAGTGGTACAGGGGACCAAGAGACCCAGTACTTC. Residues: CSASGTGDQETQYF.

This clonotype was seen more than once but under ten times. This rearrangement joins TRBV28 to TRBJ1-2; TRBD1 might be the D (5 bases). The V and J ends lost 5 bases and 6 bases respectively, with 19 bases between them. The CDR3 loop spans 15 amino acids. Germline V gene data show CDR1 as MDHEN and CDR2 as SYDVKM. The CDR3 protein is CASSPLRGGVDGYTF. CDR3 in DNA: TGTGCCAGCAGTCCCCTTCGTGGGGGTGTGGATGGCTACACCTTC.

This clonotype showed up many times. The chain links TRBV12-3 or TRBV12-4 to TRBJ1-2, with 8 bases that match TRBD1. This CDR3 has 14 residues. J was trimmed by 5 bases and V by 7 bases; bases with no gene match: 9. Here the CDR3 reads CASNGGQGGYGYTF. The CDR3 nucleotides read TGTGCCAGCAATGGAGGACAGGGCGGGTATGGCTACACCTTC.

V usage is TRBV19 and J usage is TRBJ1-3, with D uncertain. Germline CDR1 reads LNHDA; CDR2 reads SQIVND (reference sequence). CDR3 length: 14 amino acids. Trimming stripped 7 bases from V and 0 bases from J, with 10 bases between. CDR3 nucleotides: TGTGCCAGTAACCCGGACTCCTCTGGAAACACCATATATTTT. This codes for CASNPDSSGNTIYF. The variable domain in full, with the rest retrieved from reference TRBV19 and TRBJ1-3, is DGGITQSPKYLFRKEGQNVTLSCEQNLNHDAMYWYRQDPGQGLRLIYYSQIVNDFQKGDIAEGYSVSREKKESFPLTVTSAQKNPTAFYLCASNPDSSGNTIYFGEGSWLTVV.

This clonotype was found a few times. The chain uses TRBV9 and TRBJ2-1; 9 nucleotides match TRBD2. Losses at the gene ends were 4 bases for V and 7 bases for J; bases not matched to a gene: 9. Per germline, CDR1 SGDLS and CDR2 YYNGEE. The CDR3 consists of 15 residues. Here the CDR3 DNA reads TGTGCCAGCAGCTTCCTCGCGGGAGGGTTTAATGAGCAGTTCTTC. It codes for CASSFLAGGFNEQFF.

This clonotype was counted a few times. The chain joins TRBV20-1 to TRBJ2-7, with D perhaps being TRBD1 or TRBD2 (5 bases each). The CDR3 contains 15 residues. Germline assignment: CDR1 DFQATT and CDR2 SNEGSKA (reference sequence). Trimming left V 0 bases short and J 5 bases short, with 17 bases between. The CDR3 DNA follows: TGCAGTGCTAGAGAAGGGGACCCGGACCGCGACGAGCAGTACTTC. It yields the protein CSAREGDPDRDEQYF.

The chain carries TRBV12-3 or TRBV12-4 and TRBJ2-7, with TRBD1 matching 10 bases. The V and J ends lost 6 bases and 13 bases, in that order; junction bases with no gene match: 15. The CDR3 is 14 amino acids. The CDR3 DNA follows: TGTGCCAGCAGCTTATTCCACGGGACAGGGGATGCTTACTTC. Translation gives CASSLFHGTGDAYF.

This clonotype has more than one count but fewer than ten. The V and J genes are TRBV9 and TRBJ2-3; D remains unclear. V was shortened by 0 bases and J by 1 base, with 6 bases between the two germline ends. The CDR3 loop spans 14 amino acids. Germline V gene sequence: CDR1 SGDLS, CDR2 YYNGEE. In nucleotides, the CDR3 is TGTGCCAGCAGCGTAGATCTGGGCACAGATACGCAGTATTTT. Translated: CASSVDLGTDTQYF.

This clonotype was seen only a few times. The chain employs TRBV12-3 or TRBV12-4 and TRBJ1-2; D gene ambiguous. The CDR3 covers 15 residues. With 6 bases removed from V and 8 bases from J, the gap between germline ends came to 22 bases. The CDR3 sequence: CASSYEPPMLRGYTF. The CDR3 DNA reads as TGTGCCAGCAGCTATGAGCCTCCTATGCTACGGGGCTACACCTTC.

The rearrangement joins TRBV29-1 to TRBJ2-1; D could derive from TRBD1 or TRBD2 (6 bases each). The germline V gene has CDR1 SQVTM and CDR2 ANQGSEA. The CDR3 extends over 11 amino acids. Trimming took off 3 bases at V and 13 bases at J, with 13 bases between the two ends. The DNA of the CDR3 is TGCAGCGTTGACAGGGGAGGAAAACAGTTCTTC. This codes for CSVDRGGKQFF.

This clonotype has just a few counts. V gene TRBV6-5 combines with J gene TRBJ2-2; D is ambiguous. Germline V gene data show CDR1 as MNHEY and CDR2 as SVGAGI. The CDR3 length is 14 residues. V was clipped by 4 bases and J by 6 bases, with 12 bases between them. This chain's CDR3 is CASSFRTRPGELFF. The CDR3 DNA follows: TGTGCCAGCAGTTTCCGGACGCGTCCCGGGGAGCTGTTTTTT.

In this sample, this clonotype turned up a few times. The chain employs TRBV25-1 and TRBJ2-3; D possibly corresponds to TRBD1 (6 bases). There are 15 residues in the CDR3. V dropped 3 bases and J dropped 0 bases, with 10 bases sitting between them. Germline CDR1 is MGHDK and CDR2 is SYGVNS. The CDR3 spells CASSDAGASTDTQYF. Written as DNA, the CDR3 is TGTGCCAGCAGTGATGCAGGGGCCAGCACAGATACGCAGTATTTT.

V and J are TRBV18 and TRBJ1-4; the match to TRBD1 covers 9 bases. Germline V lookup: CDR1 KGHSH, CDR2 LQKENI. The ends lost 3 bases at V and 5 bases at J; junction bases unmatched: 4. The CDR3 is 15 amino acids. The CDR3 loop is CASSPPDRGNEKLFF. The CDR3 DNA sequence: TGTGCCAGCTCACCTCCGGACAGGGGAAATGAAAAACTGTTTTTT.

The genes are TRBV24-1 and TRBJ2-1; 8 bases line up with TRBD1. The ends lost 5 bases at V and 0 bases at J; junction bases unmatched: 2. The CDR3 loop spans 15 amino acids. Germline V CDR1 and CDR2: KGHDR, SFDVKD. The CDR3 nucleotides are TGTGCCACCAGTGGAGACAGGGGCTCCTACAATGAGCAGTTCTTC. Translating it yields CATSGDRGSYNEQFF.

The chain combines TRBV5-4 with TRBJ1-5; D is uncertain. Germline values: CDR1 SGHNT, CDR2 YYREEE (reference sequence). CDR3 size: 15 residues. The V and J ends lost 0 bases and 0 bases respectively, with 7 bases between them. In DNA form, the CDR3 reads TGTGCCAGCAGCTTGGACGGTCTTAGCAATCAGCCCCAGCATTTT. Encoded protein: CASSLDGLSNQPQHF.

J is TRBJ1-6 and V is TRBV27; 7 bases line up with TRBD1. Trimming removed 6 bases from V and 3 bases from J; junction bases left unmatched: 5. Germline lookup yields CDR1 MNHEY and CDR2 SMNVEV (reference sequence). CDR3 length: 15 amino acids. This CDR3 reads CASRRQGDYNSPLHF. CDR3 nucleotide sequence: TGTGCCAGCAGGCGACAGGGCGACTATAATTCACCCCTCCACTTT.

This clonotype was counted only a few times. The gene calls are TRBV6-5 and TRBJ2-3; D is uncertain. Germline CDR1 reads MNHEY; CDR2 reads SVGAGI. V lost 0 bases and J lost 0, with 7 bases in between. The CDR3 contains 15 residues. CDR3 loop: CASSYSSSSTDTQYF. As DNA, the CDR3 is TGTGCCAGCAGTTACTCGAGTTCCAGCACAGATACGCAGTATTTT.

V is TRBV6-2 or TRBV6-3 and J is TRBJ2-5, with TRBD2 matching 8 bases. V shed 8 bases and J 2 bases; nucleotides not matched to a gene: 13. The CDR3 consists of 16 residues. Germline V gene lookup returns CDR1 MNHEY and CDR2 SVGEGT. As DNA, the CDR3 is TGTGCCAGCGCGGGGGGTTATGGTCCAGGACAAGAGACCCAGTACTTC. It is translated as CASAGGYGPGQETQYF.

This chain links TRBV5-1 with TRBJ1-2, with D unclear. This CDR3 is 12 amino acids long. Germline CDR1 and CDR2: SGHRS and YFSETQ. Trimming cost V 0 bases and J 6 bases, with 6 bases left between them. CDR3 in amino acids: CASSLGGHGYTF. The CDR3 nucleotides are TGCGCCAGCAGCTTGGGTGGGCATGGCTACACCTTC.

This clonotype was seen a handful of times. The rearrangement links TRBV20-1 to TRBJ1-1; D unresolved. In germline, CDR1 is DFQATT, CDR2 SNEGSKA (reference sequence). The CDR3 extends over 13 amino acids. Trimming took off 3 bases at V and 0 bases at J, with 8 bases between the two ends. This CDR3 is CSARRVMNTEAFF. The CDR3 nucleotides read TGCAGTGCTAGGCGTGTAATGAACACTGAAGCTTTCTTT.